This T cell receptor beta chain emerged from a study of vaccination effects on CD4 cells after COVID-19. Study-wide points: Only 1 of 255 vaccine-induced clones from healthy vaccinees cross-reacted with common cold coronaviruses.

ViraFEST expansion of antigen-specific CD4+ T cells with viral peptide pools preceded sequencing. Around day 10 of culture, CD4+ T cells were separated out. Vaccine recipients, nucleocapsid antibody negative, had no prior SARS-CoV-2 infection. CDR1 is SGHTA and CDR2 is FQGNSA in the germline V gene. The CDR3 is 11 residues long. Trimming shortened V by 3 bases and J by 5 bases, and 4 bases separated the two germline ends. Concerning this clone itself: Antigen specificity is unknown.

Sequencing was performed with immunoSEQ multiplex PCR; in TCRdb, only in-frame clones are kept and a portion is missing. The sample lists under 40,000 clones, about 80% seen once, with around 30% in the top ten. This TCR derives from a human donor who received a COVID-19 vaccine. This chain joins TRBV7-2 and TRBJ2-5; the D is unclear. The starting material was CD4+ T cells from PBMCs cultured with HCoV-OC43 spike peptides, obtained before COVID-19 vaccination. Subset here: HCoV-OC43 spike overlapping peptide pool stimulation. CDR3: CASSFSETQYF. The DNA of the CDR3 is TGTGCCAGCAGCTTTTCTGAGACCCAGTACTTC.